Shown below are 32 T cell receptor beta chains from a single sample sequenced in a study of post-analysis software for immune sequencing data. Whole-study results and caveats: Higher frequency in patients than in controls was seen for roughly five TRBV segments, with TRBV5-6, TRBV5-1 and TRBV20-1 among them.

The antigens of these receptors remain unknown. Built from TCR beta cDNA, the libraries had unique molecular identifiers in them. TCRdb passed the PCR reads through MiXCR, listing each CDR3 protein once. The sample lists approximately 730,000 distinct CDR3 sequences; less than 35% were seen once. The sequencing sample was made of blood. The receptors come from a girl aged 5-17 years with multiple sclerosis.

This clonotype was observed once. This chain connects TRBV14 to TRBJ2-5, with D perhaps being TRBD1 or TRBD2 (5 bases each). Germline-derived CDR1 and CDR2 are SGHDN and FVKESK. V dropped 4 bases and J dropped 5 bases, with 17 bases sitting between them. This CDR3 spans 15 amino acids. Here the CDR3 reads CASSPRDRVGETQYF. As DNA, the CDR3 is TGTGCCAGCAGCCCCCGGGACCGGGTCGGGGAGACCCAGTACTTC. The variable domain in full, with the rest retrieved from reference TRBV14 and TRBJ2-5, is EAGVTQFPSHSVIEKGQTVTLRCDPISGHDNLYWYRRVMGKEIKFLLHFVKESKQDESGMPNNRFLAERTGGTYSTLKVQPAELEDSGVYFCASSPRDRVGETQYFGPGTRLLVL.

The chain carries TRBV7-2 and TRBJ2-7; TRBD2 might be the D (6 bases). CDR3 size: 12 residues. The ends were cut back, 5 bases at V and 6 bases at J, with 11 bases in the middle. Germline V gene data show CDR1 as SGHTA and CDR2 as FQGNSA. The CDR3 region has the DNA TGTGCCAGCAGCCCGGAGGGTCGCGAGCAGTACTTC. Encoded protein: CASSPEGREQYF.

The CDR3 reads CSARVMGGRAEAFF. The CDR3 DNA is TGCAGTGCTCGAGTCATGGGGGGGAGGGCTGAAGCTTTCTTT. The chain joins TRBV20-1 to TRBJ1-1, with a possible D match to TRBD1 (5 bases). V lost 5 bases and J 6 bases, leaving 19 bases between the germline ends. The CDR3 loop spans 14 amino acids. CDR1 and CDR2 (germline): DFQATT, SNEGSKA (reference sequence).

Regarding this clonotype: A read error may account for a junction end that differs from germline. The V and J genes are TRBV3-1 and TRBJ2-1; 10 bases are a match to TRBD1. The CDR3 is 15 residues long. The germline V gene has CDR1 LGHDT and CDR2 YNNKEL (reference sequence). The CDR3: CASSLEGTGVNGQFF. For the CDR3, the DNA is TGTGCCAGCAGCCTCGAAGGGACAGGGGTCAATGGGCAGTTCTTC.

This clonotype was counted only a few times. The chain joins TRBV19 to TRBJ2-3; the D is unclear. The CDR3 consists of 12 residues. Trimming removed 2 bases at V and 4 bases at J, with 4 bases between. Germline CDR1 reads LNHDA; CDR2 reads SQIVND (reference sequence). CDR3 sequence: CASSILPDTQYF. The CDR3 DNA reads TGTGCCAGTAGTATATTACCAGATACGCAGTATTTT.

The V call is TRBV19, the J call TRBJ2-7; D is possibly TRBD1 or TRBD2 (6 bases each). The CDR3 extends over 14 amino acids. Trimming took 3 bases from V and 7 from J, leaving 16 bases between them. The germline V gene has CDR1 LNHDA and CDR2 SQIVND (reference sequence). The CDR3 coding sequence is TGTGCCAGTAGTATTGGGGGGCCCACGGGGGAGCAGTACTTC. Its protein is CASSIGGPTGEQYF.

The V and J genes are TRBV15 and TRBJ1-6, with TRBD1 identical over 8 bases. Germline V gives CDR1 LNHNV, CDR2 YYDKDF (reference sequence). J was trimmed by 7 bases and V by 5 bases; bases with no gene match: 7. There are 15 residues in the CDR3. In DNA form, the CDR3 reads TGTGCCACCAGCTCCCGAGACAGGGGAAATTCACCCCTCCACTTT. This translates into CATSSRDRGNSPLHF.

The chain uses TRBV20-1 and TRBJ2-1; D is possibly TRBD2 (5 bases). The V gene lost 0 bases and the J gene lost 3 bases, with 9 bases spanning the gap. Germline V gene data show CDR1 as DFQATT and CDR2 as SNEGSKA (reference sequence). CDR3 size: 14 residues. CDR3 residues: CSARDLSGYNEQFF. In DNA form, the CDR3 reads TGCAGTGCTAGAGATCTGAGCGGCTACAATGAGCAGTTCTTC.

Only a few counts were recorded for this clonotype. In DNA form, the CDR3 reads TGCAGTGCTGTGGGTGGGCGTCGGTCCGGAGGGACCCAGTACTTC. Translating it yields CSAVGGRRSGGTQYF. The chain links TRBV20-1 to TRBJ2-5; D may be TRBD2 (5 bases). The ends were cut back, 5 bases at V and 7 bases at J, with 23 bases in the middle. Germline lookup yields CDR1 DFQATT and CDR2 SNEGSKA (reference sequence). This CDR3 is 15 amino acids long.

This clonotype has just a few counts. The chain recombines TRBV20-1 with TRBJ1-1, with 7 bases identical to TRBD1. The CDR3 has 14 amino acids. The germline V gene has CDR1 DFQATT and CDR2 SNEGSKA (reference sequence). V lost 3 bases, J lost 5 bases, and 9 bases stayed unmatched. As DNA, the CDR3 is TGCAGTGCTAGCCCACTGACAGGGAGAACTGAAGCTTTCTTT. This encodes CSASPLTGRTEAFF.

The V call is TRBV6-2 or TRBV6-3, the J call TRBJ2-1, with a weak D call TRBD2 (5 bases). Germline lookup yields CDR1 MNHEY and CDR2 SVGEGT. V was trimmed by 3 bases and J by 8 bases, leaving 23 bases between them. CDR3 length equals 17 residues. The CDR3 DNA is TGTGCCAGCAGTTATCCCGTAAGGCGAGCTAGCATCGATGAGCAGTTCTTC. It specifies CASSYPVRRASIDEQFF.

The J gene is TRBJ2-7, the V gene TRBV20-1, with TRBD2 identical over 8 bases. This CDR3 has 15 amino acids. V lost 0 bases to trimming and J lost 1 base; unmatched junction nucleotides: 5. Per germline, CDR1 DFQATT and CDR2 SNEGSKA (reference sequence). The CDR3 DNA follows: TGCAGTGCTAGAGATTTGGCTAGCGGGTCCTACGAGCAGTACTTC. It yields the protein CSARDLASGSYEQYF.

This clonotype was seen just once. CDR3 region: CASSLGQGVPLSTDTQYF. The CDR3 DNA sequence: TGTGCCAGCAGCTTAGGGCAGGGTGTACCCCTAAGCACAGATACGCAGTATTTT. The V call is TRBV7-8, the J call TRBJ2-3; maybe TRBD1 (5 bases). The V end was cut by 1 base, the J end by 0 bases, with 17 bases between. The CDR3 contains 18 residues. The V gene's germline CDR1 is SGHVS and CDR2 FQNEAQ.

This clonotype turned up a few times. The V and J genes are TRBV29-1 and TRBJ1-4, with D tentatively TRBD1 (5 bases). The CDR3 has 14 residues. Germline V gene lookup returns CDR1 SQVTM and CDR2 ANQGSEA. V lost 6 bases and J lost 2, with 13 bases in between. CDR3 sequence (DNA): TGCAGCGTCCGGGGGAGGTTTACTAATGAAAAACTGTTTTTT. Amino acids: CSVRGRFTNEKLFF.

The gene calls are TRBV12-3 or TRBV12-4 and TRBJ1-6; D possibly corresponds to TRBD1 (5 bases). The length of the CDR3 is 20 residues. V shed 4 bases and J shed 0 bases, with 22 bases lying between them. The CDR3, as DNA: TGTGCCAGCAGTTCGGGGGGATTAAGGGCAGCCAGCTCCTATAATTCACCCCTCCACTTT. Encoded protein: CASSSGGLRAASSYNSPLHF.

This clonotype occurred many times. The chain couples TRBV4-1 to TRBJ2-7; D unclear. The germline V and J ends were trimmed by 1 base and 6 bases, with 10 bases remaining between them. This CDR3 spans 13 amino acids. Germline CDR1 reads MGHRA; CDR2 reads YSYEKL. The CDR3 spells CASSQGVGLEQYF. The CDR3 region has the DNA TGCGCCAGCAGCCAAGGAGTGGGTCTCGAGCAGTACTTC.

This sequence joins TRBV6-1 and TRBJ2-7; 9 nucleotides align to TRBD1. Germline lookup yields CDR1 MNHNS and CDR2 SASEGT. Trimming removed 8 bases from V and 3 bases from J; junction bases left unmatched: 2. The CDR3 loop spans 12 amino acids. CDR3 loop: CASRDRDYEQYF. CDR3 bases: TGTGCCAGCCGGGACAGGGACTACGAGCAGTACTTC.

Only one count was recorded for this clonotype. The J gene is TRBJ1-1, the V gene TRBV5-1, with a tentative D call TRBD1 (6 bases). CDR3 size: 13 residues. Germline V gene sequence: CDR1 SGHRS, CDR2 YFSETQ. Trimming shortened V by 4 bases and J by 4 bases, and 11 bases separated the two germline ends. The CDR3 DNA reads TGCGCCAGCAGCCCACAGGGATTCACTGAAGCTTTCTTT. Translating gives CASSPQGFTEAFF.

This CDR3 reads CASSGGTTFTDTQYF. CDR3 sequence (DNA): TGTGCCAGCAGCGGGGGGACTACCTTTACAGATACGCAGTATTTT. This chain connects TRBV9 to TRBJ2-3, with 7 bases matching TRBD2. CDR1 is SGDLS and CDR2 is YYNGEE in the germline V gene. The trim removed 3 bases at V and 3 bases at J, leaving 7 bases unmatched. This CDR3 has 15 amino acids.

The V call is TRBV5-1, the J call TRBJ1-2; D uncertain. CDR1 and CDR2 (germline): SGHRS, YFSETQ. This CDR3 is built from 14 residues. V was trimmed by 4 bases and J by 2 bases, leaving 12 bases between them. The DNA for the CDR3 is TGCGCCAGCAGCCCTCTTCGGCAGAACTATGGCTACACCTTC. It codes for CASSPLRQNYGYTF.

The V and J genes are TRBV5-1 and TRBJ1-1; D unresolved. V lost 0 bases, J lost 5 bases, and 11 bases lay in between. This CDR3 has 14 residues. The germline V gene encodes CDR1 SGHRS and CDR2 YFSETQ. The CDR3 sequence is CASSLVSRPTEAFF. In DNA, the CDR3 is TGCGCCAGCAGCTTGGTGAGTAGGCCGACTGAAGCTTTCTTT.

The chain uses TRBV10-3 and TRBJ2-3; 11 nucleotides align to TRBD2. Germline CDR1 ENHRY, CDR2 SYGVKD. Trimming cost V 6 bases and J 4 bases; bases outside gene matches: 9. The CDR3 contains 16 residues. In DNA, the CDR3 is TGTGCCATCAGCCACCCTAGCGGGGGGCCGGCAGATACGCAGTATTTT. Translating it yields CAISHPSGGPADTQYF.

V usage is TRBV10-3 and J usage is TRBJ1-2; 9 nucleotides match TRBD1. The V gene end was trimmed by 7 bases and the J gene end by 1 base; junction bases not matched to a gene: 4. The length of the CDR3 is 14 residues. Germline CDR1 and CDR2: ENHRY and SYGVKD. The CDR3 protein is CAITGTGSNYGYTF. The CDR3 coding sequence is TGTGCCATCACCGGGACAGGGAGTAACTATGGCTACACCTTC.

This clonotype turned up a few times. The chain uses TRBV11-2 and TRBJ2-3, with D possibly being TRBD1 or TRBD2 (5 bases each). CDR1 and CDR2 from the germline V gene are SGHAT and FQNNGV. This CDR3 has 14 amino acids. Trimming left V 3 bases short and J 9 bases short, with 16 bases between. The CDR3 loop is CASSFAFRGDTQYF. The CDR3 DNA reads as TGTGCCAGCAGCTTTGCCTTTCGAGGGGACACGCAGTATTTT.

This clonotype was picked up a small number of times. The genes are TRBV3-1 and TRBJ2-7; D not resolved. Germline lookup yields CDR1 LGHDT and CDR2 YNNKEL (reference sequence). This CDR3 comprises 15 residues. V was clipped by 1 base and J by 4 bases, with 14 bases between them. This CDR3 reads CASSQASRAVYEQYF. DNA of the CDR3: TGTGCCAGCAGCCAAGCTTCCCGGGCGGTATACGAGCAGTACTTC.

This sequence joins TRBV7-2 and TRBJ2-2; D is ambiguous. Germline CDR1 reads SGHTA; CDR2 reads FQGNSA. V lost 4 bases and J lost 3, with 12 bases in between. This CDR3 has 15 amino acids. The CDR3 spells CASSSNPRYTGELFF. The CDR3 nucleotides are TGTGCCAGCAGCTCTAACCCCAGATACACCGGGGAGCTGTTTTTT.

The rearrangement links TRBV5-1 to TRBJ1-2, with TRBD1 identical over 8 bases. The CDR3 is 15 residues long. The V and J ends lost 4 bases and 6 bases, in that order; junction bases with no gene match: 11. Germline loops: CDR1 SGHRS, CDR2 YFSETQ. The CDR3 is CASSTGTGGRNGYTF. Written as DNA, the CDR3 is TGCGCCAGCAGCACAGGCACAGGGGGACGGAATGGCTACACCTTC.

This clonotype was counted a few times. DNA for the CDR3: TGTGCCAGCACCCCGTACGGGGAGACCCAGTACTTC. Its protein is CASTPYGETQYF. The J gene is TRBJ2-5, the V gene TRBV12-3 or TRBV12-4; D is unresolved. There are 12 residues in the CDR3. The V and J ends lost 7 bases and 5 bases respectively, with 11 bases between them.

The CDR3 nucleotides read TGCAGCGGCGGCACCGAGTATCAGCCCCAGCATTTT. Translation: CSGGTEYQPQHF. The chain combines TRBV29-1 with TRBJ1-5; no definite D call. The length of the CDR3 is 12 residues. Germline CDR1 is SQVTM and CDR2 is ANQGSEA. The V end was cut by 7 bases, the J end by 5 bases, with 12 bases between.

V is TRBV9 and J is TRBJ1-5; 10 bases align to TRBD1. The CDR3 length is 14 residues. The V gene end was trimmed by 4 bases and the J gene end by 5 bases; junction bases not matched to a gene: 3. CDR1 is SGDLS and CDR2 is YYNGEE in the germline V gene. Written as DNA, the CDR3 is TGTGCCAGCAGCACCGGACAGGGGGATCAGCCCCAGCATTTT. It encodes CASSTGQGDQPQHF.

On this clonotype itself: A read error may explain this, as a much larger clone is one base away. The chain joins TRBV20-1 to TRBJ2-4; D ambiguous. The CDR3 extends over 13 amino acids. Trimming shortened V by 2 bases and J by 8 bases, and 13 bases separated the two germline ends. Germline lookup yields CDR1 DFQATT and CDR2 SNEGSKA (reference sequence). In DNA, the CDR3 is TGCAGTGCTAGACTAGTCGACTCCCACATTCAGTACTTC. Its translation is CSARLVDSHIQYF.

Details on this clonotype: Relative to the germline gene, one junction end is altered; a read error may explain this. The chain combines TRBV3-1 with TRBJ2-1; either TRBD1 or TRBD2 may fit D (5 bases each). The CDR3 extends over 16 amino acids. Germline CDR1 reads LGHDT; CDR2 reads YNNKEL (reference sequence). CDR3 protein: CAGSLVGDPSYNEQFF. For the CDR3, the DNA is TGTGCCGGCAGCCTCGTCGGGGACCCCTCCTACAATGAGCAGTTCTTC.